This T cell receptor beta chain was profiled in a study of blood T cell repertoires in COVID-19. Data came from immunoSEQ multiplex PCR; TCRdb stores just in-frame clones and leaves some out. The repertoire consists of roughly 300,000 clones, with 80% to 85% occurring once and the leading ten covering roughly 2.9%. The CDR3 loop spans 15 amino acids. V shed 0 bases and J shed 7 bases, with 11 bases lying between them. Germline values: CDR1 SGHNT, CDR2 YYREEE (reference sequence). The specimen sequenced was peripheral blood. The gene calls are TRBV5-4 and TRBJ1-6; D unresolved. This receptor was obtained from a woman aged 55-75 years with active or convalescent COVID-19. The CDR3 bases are TGTGCCAGCAGCTTGGCGTCGAACCTAAATTCACCCCTCCACTTT. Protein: CASSLASNLNSPLHF.